The 5 T cell receptor beta chains below were found in one sample sequenced in a study of graft-versus-host responses after intestinal transplantation. Here immunoSEQ multiplex PCR was the method, and the copy in TCRdb shows in-frame clones only, minus some. Among tens of thousands of clones listed, 93% were seen once. No antigen has been identified for these receptors. The input for sequencing was unstimulated CD8+ T cells sorted from spleen or lymph node cells, taken before intestinal transplant. These receptors were taken from a human donor who received an intestinal transplant.

The gene calls are TRBV30 and TRBJ1-2; no definite D call. This CDR3 has 17 amino acids. The V end was cut by 0 bases, the J end by 3 bases, with 20 bases between. Looked up from germline, CDR1 is GTSNPN and CDR2 is SVGIG (reference sequence). The CDR3 bases are TGTGCCTGGAGTGTACGACTGCGGCAGGAGGGTTACTATGGCTACACCTTC. This sequence encodes CAWSVRLRQEGYYGYTF.

The chain links TRBV7-2 to TRBJ2-1; 7 nucleotides line up with TRBD2. In germline, CDR1 is SGHTA, CDR2 FQGNSA. This CDR3 spans 16 amino acids. With 5 bases clipped from V and 3 bases from J, the junction kept 10 bases outside the gene matches. DNA of the CDR3: TGTGCCAGCAGCCCCGAGCTGGGCGGGGGCTACAATGAGCAGTTCTTC. Protein: CASSPELGGGYNEQFF.

V and J are TRBV7-6 and TRBJ2-7, with 7 bases aligning to TRBD2. Germline lookup yields CDR1 SGHVS and CDR2 FNYEAQ. J gave up 1 base and V 5 bases, and 8 bases lay outside the gene matches. The CDR3 consists of 15 residues. In DNA, the CDR3 is TGTGCCAGCAGCCCTGGTTCCGGGGGGTCCTACGAGCAGTACTTC. It encodes CASSPGSGGSYEQYF.

V gene TRBV9 combines with J gene TRBJ1-4, with TRBD1 identical over 8 bases. Germline CDR1 reads SGDLS; CDR2 reads YYNGEE. The CDR3 runs to 14 residues. V gave up 4 bases and J gave up 8 bases; unmatched junction bases: 7. This chain's CDR3 is CASSLMDREEKLFF. The CDR3 bases are TGTGCCAGCAGCCTTATGGACAGGGAAGAAAAACTGTTTTTT.

The chain recombines TRBV7-9 with TRBJ1-2; a weak D match, TRBD1 (5 bases). The V gene's germline CDR1 is SEHNR and CDR2 FQNEAQ (reference sequence). The CDR3 runs 16 residues. Trimming left V 5 bases short and J 5 bases short, with 21 bases between. The CDR3 DNA reads TGTGCCAGCAGCACCCTTGACAGTTGGATGTGGTATGGCTACACCTTC. Encoded protein: CASSTLDSWMWYGYTF. Using reference TRBV7-9 and TRBJ1-2 for the parts outside the CDR3, the full variable domain is DTGVSQNPRHKITKRGQNVTFRCDPISEHNRLYWYRQTLGQGPEFLTYFQNEAQLEKSRLLSDRFSAERPKGSFSTLEIQRTEQGDSAMYLCASSTLDSWMWYGYTFGSGTRLTVV.